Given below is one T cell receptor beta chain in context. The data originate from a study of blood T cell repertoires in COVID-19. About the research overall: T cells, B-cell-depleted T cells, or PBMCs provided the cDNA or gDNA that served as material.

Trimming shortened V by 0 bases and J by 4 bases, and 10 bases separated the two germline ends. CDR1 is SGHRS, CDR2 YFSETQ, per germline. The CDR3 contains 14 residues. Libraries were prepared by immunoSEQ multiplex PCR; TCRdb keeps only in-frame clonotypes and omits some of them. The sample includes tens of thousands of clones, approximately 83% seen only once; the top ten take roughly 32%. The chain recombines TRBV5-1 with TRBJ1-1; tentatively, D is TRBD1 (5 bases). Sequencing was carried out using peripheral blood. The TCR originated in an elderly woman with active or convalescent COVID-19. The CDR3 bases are TGCGCCAGCAGCTTGGGGGACGGGGGCACTGAAGCTTTCTTT. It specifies CASSLGDGGTEAFF.